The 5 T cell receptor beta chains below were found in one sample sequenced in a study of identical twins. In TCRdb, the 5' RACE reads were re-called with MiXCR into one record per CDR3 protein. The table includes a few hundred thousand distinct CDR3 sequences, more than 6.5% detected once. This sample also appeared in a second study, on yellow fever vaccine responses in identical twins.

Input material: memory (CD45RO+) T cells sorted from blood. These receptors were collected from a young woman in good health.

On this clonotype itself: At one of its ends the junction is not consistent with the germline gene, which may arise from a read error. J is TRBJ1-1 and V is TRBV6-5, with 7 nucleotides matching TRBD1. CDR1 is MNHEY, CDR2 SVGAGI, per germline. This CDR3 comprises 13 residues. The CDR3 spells CASRYDRDAEAFF. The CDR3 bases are TGTGCCAGCCGTTACGACAGGGACGCTGAAGCTTTCTTT.

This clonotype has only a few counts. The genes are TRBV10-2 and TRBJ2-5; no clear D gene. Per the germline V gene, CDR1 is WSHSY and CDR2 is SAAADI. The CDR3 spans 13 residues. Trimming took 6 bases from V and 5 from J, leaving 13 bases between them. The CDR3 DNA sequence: TGCGCCAGCAGGACCGCCATGGGGGAGACCCAGTACTTC. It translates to CASRTAMGETQYF.

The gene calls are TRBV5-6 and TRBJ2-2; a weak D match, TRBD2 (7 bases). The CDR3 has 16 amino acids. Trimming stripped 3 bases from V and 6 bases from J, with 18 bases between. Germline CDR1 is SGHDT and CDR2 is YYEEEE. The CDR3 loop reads CASSSQGGGLSGELFF. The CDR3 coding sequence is TGTGCCAGCAGCTCCCAAGGGGGGGGGCTCTCCGGGGAGCTGTTTTTT.

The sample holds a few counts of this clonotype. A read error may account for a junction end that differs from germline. This CDR3 is CASSSDRREF. The CDR3 DNA is TGTGCCAGCAGTTCGGACAGAAGGGAGTTT. This chain links TRBV28 with TRBJ1-3, with D perhaps matching TRBD1 (6 bases). Germline CDR1 is MDHEN and CDR2 is SYDVKM. The CDR3 consists of 10 residues.

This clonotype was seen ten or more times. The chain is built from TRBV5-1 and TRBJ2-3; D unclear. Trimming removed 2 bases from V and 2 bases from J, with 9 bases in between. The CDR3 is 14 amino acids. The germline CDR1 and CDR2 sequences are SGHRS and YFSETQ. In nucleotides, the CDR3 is TGCGCCAGCAGCTTTCGGCCCGCCACAGATACGCAGTATTTT. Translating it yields CASSFRPATDTQYF. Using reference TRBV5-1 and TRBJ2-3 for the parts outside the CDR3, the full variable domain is KAGVTQTPRYLIKTRGQQVTLSCSPISGHRSVSWYQQTPGQGLQFLFEYFSETQRNKGNFPGRFSGRQFSNSRSEMNVSTLELGDSALYLCASSFRPATDTQYFGPGTRLTVL.